This T cell receptor beta chain was recorded in a study of human T cells and chemical hapten exposure. Study findings and constraints: As the donors had alopecia, their immune response may differ from healthy people's. PT1 expanded TCR numbers rose with patch test score. No change in TCRs above 1 in 1000 frequency was produced by DPC sensitization.

TCRdb re-called the RACE reads with MiXCR, one entry per CDR3 protein. This repertoire shows some 300,000 distinct CDR3 sequences, approximately 5.8% found once; its top ten account for under 9.5%. Noted time point: pre-sensitization, week 0. Treatment defined: therapeutic diphenylcyclopropenone sensitization with weekly scalp DPC. The study drew its donors from alopecia patients who were 18 to 70 years old and suitable for DPC. V lost 5 bases and J 5 bases, leaving 18 bases between the germline ends. Germline assignment: CDR1 PRHDT and CDR2 FYEKMQ (reference sequence). CDR3 length: 15 amino acids. This clonotype was observed a few times. Its matching antigen is unknown.

The clonotype originates from a woman between 18 and 29 years old with alopecia areata. Some clones in this sample may be carry-over from other donors' samples. The specimen comprised whole blood, sampled in connection with sensitization to the hapten diphenylcyclopropenone (DPC). The chain uses TRBV13 and TRBJ1-2; TRBD1 might be the D (6 bases). The CDR3: CASSPRGTDYYGYTF. CDR3 DNA: TGTGCCAGCAGCCCCAGGGGAACGGACTATTATGGCTACACCTTC.